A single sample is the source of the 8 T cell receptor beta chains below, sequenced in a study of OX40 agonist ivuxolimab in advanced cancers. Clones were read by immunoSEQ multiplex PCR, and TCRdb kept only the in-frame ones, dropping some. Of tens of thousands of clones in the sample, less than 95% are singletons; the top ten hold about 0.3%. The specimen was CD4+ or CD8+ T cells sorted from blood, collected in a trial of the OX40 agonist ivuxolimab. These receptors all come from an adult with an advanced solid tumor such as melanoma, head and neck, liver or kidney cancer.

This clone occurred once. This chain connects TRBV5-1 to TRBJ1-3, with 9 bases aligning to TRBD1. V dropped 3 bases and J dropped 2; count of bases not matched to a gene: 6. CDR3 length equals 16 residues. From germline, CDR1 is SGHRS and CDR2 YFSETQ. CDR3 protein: CASSWGDRAAGNTIYF. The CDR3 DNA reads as TGCGCCAGCAGCTGGGGGGACAGGGCTGCTGGAAACACCATATATTTT. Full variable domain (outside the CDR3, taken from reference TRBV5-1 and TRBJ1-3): KAGVTQTPRYLIKTRGQQVTLSCSPISGHRSVSWYQQTPGQGLQFLFEYFSETQRNKGNFPGRFSGRQFSNSRSEMNVSTLELGDSALYLCASSWGDRAAGNTIYFGEGSWLTVV.

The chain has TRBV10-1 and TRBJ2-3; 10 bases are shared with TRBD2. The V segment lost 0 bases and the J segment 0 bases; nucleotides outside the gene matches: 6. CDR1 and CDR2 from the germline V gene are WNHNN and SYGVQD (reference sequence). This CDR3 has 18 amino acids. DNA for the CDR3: TGCGCCAGCAGTGAGTCCTACGCGACTAGCGGGAGCACAGATACGCAGTATTTT. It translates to CASSESYATSGSTDTQYF.

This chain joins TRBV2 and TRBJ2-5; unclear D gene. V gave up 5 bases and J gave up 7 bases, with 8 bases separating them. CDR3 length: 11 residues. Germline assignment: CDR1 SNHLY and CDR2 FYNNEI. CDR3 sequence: CASSLVGTQYF. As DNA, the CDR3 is TGTGCCAGCAGTCTCGTAGGGACCCAGTACTTC.

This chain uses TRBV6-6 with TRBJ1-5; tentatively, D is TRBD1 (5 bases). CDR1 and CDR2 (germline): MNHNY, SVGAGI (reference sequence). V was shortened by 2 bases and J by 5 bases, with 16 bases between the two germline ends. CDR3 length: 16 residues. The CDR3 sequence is CASSYSGRARDQPQHF. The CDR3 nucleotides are TGTGCCAGCAGTTACAGCGGCAGGGCGCGCGATCAGCCCCAGCATTTT.

Here the CDR3 reads CASSARTGNSNQPQHF. CDR3 nucleotide sequence: TGTGCCAGTAGTGCCCGGACAGGAAATAGCAATCAGCCCCAGCATTTT. The chain combines TRBV19 with TRBJ1-5; TRBD1 matches 7 bases. Germline V CDR1 and CDR2: LNHDA, SQIVND (reference sequence). CDR3 length: 16 residues. V lost 5 bases to trimming and J lost 0 bases; unmatched junction nucleotides: 7.

As DNA, the CDR3 is TGTGCCAGGAAGGGGGCGTACGAGCAGTACTTC. It codes for CARKGAYEQYF. V and J are TRBV11-3 and TRBJ2-5; 7 positions agree with TRBD1. Near its end, the DNA agrees better with TRBJ2-7, so the J call may be wrong. Per germline, CDR1 SGHNT and CDR2 YENEEA. The CDR3 contains 11 residues.

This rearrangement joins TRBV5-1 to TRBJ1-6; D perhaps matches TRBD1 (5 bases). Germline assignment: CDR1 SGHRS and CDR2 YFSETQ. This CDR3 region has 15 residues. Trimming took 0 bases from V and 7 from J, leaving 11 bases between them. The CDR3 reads CASSLGQRVNSPLHF. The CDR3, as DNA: TGCGCCAGCAGCTTGGGACAGAGGGTGAATTCACCCCTCCACTTT.

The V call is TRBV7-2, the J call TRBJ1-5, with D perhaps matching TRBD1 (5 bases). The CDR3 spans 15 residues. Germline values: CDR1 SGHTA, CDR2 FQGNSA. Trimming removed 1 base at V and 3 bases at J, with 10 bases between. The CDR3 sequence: CASSLVGANNQPQHF. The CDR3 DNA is TGTGCCAGCAGCTTAGTAGGGGCCAACAATCAGCCCCAGCATTTT.